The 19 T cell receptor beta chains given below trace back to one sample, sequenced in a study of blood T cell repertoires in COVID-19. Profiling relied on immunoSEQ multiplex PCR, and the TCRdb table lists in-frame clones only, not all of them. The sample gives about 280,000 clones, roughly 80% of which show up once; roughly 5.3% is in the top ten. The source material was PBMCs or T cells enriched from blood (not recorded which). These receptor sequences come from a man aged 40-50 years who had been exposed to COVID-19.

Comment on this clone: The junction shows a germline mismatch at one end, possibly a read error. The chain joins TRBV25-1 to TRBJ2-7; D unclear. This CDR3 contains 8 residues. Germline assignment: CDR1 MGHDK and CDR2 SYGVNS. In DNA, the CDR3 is TGTGCCAGCAGTTACATCATCTTC. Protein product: CASSYIIF.

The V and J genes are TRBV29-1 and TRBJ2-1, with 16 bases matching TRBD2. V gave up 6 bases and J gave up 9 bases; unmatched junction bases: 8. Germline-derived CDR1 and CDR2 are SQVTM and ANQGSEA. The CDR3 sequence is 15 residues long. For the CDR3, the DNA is TGCAGCGTCTTGGGACTAGCGGGAGGGAATAGTGAGCAGTTCTTC. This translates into CSVLGLAGGNSEQFF.

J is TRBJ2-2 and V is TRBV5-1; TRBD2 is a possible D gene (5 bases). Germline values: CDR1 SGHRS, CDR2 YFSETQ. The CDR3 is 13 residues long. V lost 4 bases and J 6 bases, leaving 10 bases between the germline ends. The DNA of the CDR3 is TGCGCCAGCAGCATCGAACTAGCCGGGGAGCTGTTTTTT. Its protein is CASSIELAGELFF.

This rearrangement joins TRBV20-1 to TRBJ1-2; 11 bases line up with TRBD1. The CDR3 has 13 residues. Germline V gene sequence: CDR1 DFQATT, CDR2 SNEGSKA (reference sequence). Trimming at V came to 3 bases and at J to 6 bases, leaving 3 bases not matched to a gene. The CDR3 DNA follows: TGCAGTGCTAGTGTGGGACAGGGGGATGGCTACACCTTC. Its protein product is CSASVGQGDGYTF.

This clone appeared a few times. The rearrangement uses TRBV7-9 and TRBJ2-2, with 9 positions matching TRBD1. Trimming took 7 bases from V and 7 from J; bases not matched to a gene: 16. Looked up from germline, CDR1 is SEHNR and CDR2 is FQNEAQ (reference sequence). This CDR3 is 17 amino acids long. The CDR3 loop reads CASIPPETGGFFGELFF. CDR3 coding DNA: TGTGCCAGCATCCCCCCCGAGACAGGGGGATTCTTCGGGGAGCTGTTTTTT.

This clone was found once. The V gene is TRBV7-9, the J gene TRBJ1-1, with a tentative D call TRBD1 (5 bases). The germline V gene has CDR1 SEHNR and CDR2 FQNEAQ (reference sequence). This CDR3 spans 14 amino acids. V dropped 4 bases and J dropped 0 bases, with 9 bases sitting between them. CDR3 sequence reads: CASSSGHLNTEAFF. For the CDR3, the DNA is TGTGCCAGCAGCTCCGGACACCTGAACACTGAAGCTTTCTTT.

CDR3 coding DNA: TGCGCCAGCAGCTTGAATTTCGCCAGCGGGAGTGACGAGCAGTACTTC. Amino acids: CASSLNFASGSDEQYF. The chain carries TRBV5-1 and TRBJ2-7, with TRBD2 matching over 8 bases. In germline, CDR1 is SGHRS, CDR2 YFSETQ. The CDR3 contains 16 residues. V shed 1 base and J 5 bases; nucleotides not matched to a gene: 11.

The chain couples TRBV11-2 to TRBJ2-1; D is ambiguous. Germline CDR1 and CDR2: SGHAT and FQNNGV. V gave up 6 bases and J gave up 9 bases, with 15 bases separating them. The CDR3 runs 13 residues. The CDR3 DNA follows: TGTGCCAGCAGTCCGTCGACTGTCGGTGAGCAGTTCTTC. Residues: CASSPSTVGEQFF.

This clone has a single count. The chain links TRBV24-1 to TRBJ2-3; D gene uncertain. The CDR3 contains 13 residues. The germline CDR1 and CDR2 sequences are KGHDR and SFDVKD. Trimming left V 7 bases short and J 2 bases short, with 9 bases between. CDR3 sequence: CATSVGHTDTQYF. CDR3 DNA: TGTGCCACCAGCGTGGGCCACACAGATACGCAGTATTTT.

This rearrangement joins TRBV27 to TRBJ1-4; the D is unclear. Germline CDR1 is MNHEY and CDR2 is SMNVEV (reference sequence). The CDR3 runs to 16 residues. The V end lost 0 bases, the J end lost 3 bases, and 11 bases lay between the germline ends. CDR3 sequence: CASSLSLAVSNEKLFF. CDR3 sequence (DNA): TGTGCCAGCAGTTTATCGTTGGCGGTATCTAATGAAAAACTGTTTTTT.

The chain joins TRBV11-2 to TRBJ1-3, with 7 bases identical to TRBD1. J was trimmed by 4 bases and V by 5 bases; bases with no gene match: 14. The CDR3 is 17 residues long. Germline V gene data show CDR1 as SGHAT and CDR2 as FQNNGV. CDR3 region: CASSLRDSFVLGNTIYF. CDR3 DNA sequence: TGTGCCAGCAGCCTAAGGGACAGTTTCGTTCTCGGAAACACCATATATTTT.

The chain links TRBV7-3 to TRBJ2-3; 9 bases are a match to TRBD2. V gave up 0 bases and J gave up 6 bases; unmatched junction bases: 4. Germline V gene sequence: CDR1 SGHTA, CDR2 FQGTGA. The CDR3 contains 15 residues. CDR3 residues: CASSLTAGGRDTQYF. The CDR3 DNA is TGTGCCAGCAGCTTAACAGCGGGAGGTCGGGATACGCAGTATTTT.

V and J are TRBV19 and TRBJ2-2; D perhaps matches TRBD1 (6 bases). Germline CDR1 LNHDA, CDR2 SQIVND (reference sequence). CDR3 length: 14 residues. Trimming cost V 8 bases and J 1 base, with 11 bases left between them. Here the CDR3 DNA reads TGTGCCAGTGAACGGGGACAGAACACCGGGGAGCTGTTTTTT. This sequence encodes CASERGQNTGELFF.

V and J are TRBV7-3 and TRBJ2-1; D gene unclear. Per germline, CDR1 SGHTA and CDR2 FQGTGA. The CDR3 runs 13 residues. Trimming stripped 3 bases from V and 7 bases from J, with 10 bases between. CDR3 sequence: CASSFSPGNEQFF. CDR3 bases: TGTGCCAGCAGCTTTAGCCCTGGGAATGAGCAGTTCTTC.

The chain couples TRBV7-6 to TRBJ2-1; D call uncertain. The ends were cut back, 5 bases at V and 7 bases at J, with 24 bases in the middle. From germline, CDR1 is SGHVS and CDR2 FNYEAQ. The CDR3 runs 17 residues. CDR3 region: CASSPINTIDNKNEQFF. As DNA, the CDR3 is TGTGCCAGCAGCCCCATAAACACAATCGATAACAAGAATGAGCAGTTCTTC.

In DNA form, the CDR3 reads TGTGCCAGTCAAGCCCTGAACACTGAAGCTTTCTTT. It yields the protein CASQALNTEAFF. The V and J genes are TRBV5-6 and TRBJ1-1; D is undetermined. CDR3 length equals 12 residues. The V end was cut by 8 bases, the J end by 0 bases, with 8 bases between. Looked up from germline, CDR1 is SGHDT and CDR2 is YYEEEE.

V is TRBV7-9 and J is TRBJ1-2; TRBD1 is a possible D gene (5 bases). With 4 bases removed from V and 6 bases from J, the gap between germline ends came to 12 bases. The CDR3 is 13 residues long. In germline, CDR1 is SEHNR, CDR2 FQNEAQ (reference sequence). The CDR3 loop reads CASSSAGGNGYTF. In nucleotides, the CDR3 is TGTGCCAGCAGCTCGGCGGGGGGGAATGGCTACACCTTC.

CDR3 residues: CAWSVGQLGYTF. The DNA for the CDR3 is TGTGCCTGGAGTGTAGGACAGCTTGGCTACACCTTC. The chain joins TRBV30 to TRBJ1-2, with D possibly TRBD1 on 6 matching bases. The CDR3 runs to 12 residues. Per germline, CDR1 GTSNPN and CDR2 SVGIG (reference sequence). V was cut by 0 bases and J by 7 bases, with 9 bases left in between.

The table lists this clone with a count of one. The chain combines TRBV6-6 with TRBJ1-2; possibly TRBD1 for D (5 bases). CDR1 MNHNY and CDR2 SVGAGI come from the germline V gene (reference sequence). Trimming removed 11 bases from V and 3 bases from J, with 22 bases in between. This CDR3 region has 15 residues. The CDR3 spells CAGQRSGAPHYGYTF. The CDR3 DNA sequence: TGTGCCGGCCAGAGGTCTGGGGCCCCTCACTATGGCTACACCTTC.